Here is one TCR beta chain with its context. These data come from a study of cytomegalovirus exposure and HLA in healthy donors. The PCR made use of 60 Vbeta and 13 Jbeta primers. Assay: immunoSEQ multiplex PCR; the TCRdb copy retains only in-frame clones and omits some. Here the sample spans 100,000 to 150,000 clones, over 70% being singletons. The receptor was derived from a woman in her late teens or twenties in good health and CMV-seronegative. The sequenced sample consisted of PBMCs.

The CDR3 DNA sequence: TGTGCCAGCGGGGGGCCTAGCGGGAAACTGTTTTTT. Residues: CASGGPSGKLFF. J is TRBJ1-4 and V is TRBV6-6; tentatively, D is TRBD1 (6 bases). The germline V and J ends were trimmed by 8 bases and 11 bases, with 15 bases remaining between them. This CDR3 comprises 12 residues. Germline V CDR1 and CDR2: MNHNY, SVGAGI (reference sequence).